Sequencing of this TCR beta chain was carried out in a study of Graves' ophthalmopathy and Graves' hyperthyroidism. Study-wide results and limits: A model of 13 signatures distinguished ophthalmopathy from stable hyperthyroidism at roughly 87% sensitivity and nearly 83% specificity. Blood also harbored most expanded thyroid clonotypes above 0.001 frequency. Ophthalmopathy progression cases were predicted by the model with 70.59% sensitivity and 72.22% specificity.

TCR beta CDR3 amplification used RNA transcripts. Investigators did first-round RT-PCR with HTBI primers, then second-round multiplex PCR. TCRdb reprocessed the multiplex PCR reads with MiXCR, giving one entry per CDR3 protein. The repertoire holds 400,000 to 500,000 distinct CDR3 sequences, 21% seen once, with approximately 3.2% in the top ten. This clonotype was found a few times. Its antigen remains unknown. Trimming stripped 0 bases from V and 4 bases from J, with 16 bases between. This CDR3 spans 15 amino acids. Looked up from germline, CDR1 is DFQATT and CDR2 is SNEGSKA (reference sequence). The sequence derives from a woman between 18 and 29 years old with stable Graves' hyperthyroidism. The sequencing input was peripheral blood. This chain connects TRBV20-1 to TRBJ2-7; a possible D gene is TRBD1 (5 bases). This CDR3 reads CSARDRVGSPYEQYF. As DNA, the CDR3 is TGCAGTGCTAGAGACAGGGTGGGATCCCCTTACGAGCAGTACTTC.